This TCR beta chain emerged from a study of technical replicates of blood from a handful of donors. The method was immunoSEQ multiplex PCR; TCRdb's version includes in-frame clones alone and lacks a portion of them. The sample includes 75,000 to 100,000 clones, around 94% of them seen just once. V dropped 4 bases and J dropped 0; count of bases not matched to a gene: 3. The CDR3 is made up of 14 amino acids. The V gene's germline CDR1 is SQVTM and CDR2 ANQGSEA. Sequenced sample: T cells isolated from PBMCs. This receptor was taken from a human donor in good health. The rearrangement uses TRBV29-1 and TRBJ2-3; 8 positions agree with TRBD1. CDR3 loop: CSVVTGGSTDTQYF. The CDR3 bases are TGCAGCGTTGTCACAGGGGGTAGCACAGATACGCAGTATTTT.